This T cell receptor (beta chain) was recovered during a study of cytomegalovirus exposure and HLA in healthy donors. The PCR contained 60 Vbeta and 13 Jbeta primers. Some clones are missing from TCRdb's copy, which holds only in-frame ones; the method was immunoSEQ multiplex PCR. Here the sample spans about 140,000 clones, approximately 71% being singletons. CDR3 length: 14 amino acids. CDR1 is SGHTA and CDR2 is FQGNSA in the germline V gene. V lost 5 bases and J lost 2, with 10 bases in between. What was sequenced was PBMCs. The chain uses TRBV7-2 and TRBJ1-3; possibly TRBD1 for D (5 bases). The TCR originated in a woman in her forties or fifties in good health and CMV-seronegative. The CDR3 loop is CASSPIGAGNTIYF. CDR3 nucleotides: TGTGCCAGCAGCCCAATAGGGGCTGGAAACACCATATATTTT.